The rows below give T cell receptor beta chains drawn from one sample of a study of cytomegalovirus exposure and HLA in healthy donors. Clones were sequenced by immunoSEQ multiplex PCR, and TCRdb holds only the in-frame ones, with some missing. The repertoire shows approximately 100,000 clones; the top ten hold 0.59%. The material sequenced was PBMCs. These receptor sequences come from a man aged 50 or older in good health and CMV-seronegative. CDR3s include the opening cysteine and the closing phenylalanine or tryptophan. A D gene is named only where the DNA matches it firmly.

d_call: TRBD1
j_call: TRBJ1-5
v_call: TRBV19
cdr3_aa: CASSLLQGQPQHF

d_call: .
j_call: TRBJ1-1
v_call: TRBV5-1
cdr3_aa: CASSLDGRAEAFF

d_call: .
j_call: TRBJ2-7
v_call: TRBV6-6
cdr3_aa: CASSYLEGLGSYEQYF

d_call: .
j_call: TRBJ1-1
v_call: TRBV7-9
cdr3_aa: CASSFRTALNTEAFF

d_call: TRBD1
j_call: TRBJ2-2
v_call: TRBV9
cdr3_aa: CASSTGQAVHTGELFF

d_call: TRBD2
j_call: TRBJ2-5
v_call: TRBV19
cdr3_aa: CASGFSGGAGETQYF

d_call: TRBD1
j_call: TRBJ1-2
v_call: TRBV7-9
cdr3_aa: CASSETPGGIYGYTF

d_call: .
j_call: TRBJ2-1
v_call: TRBV6-1
cdr3_aa: CASSLTRSYNEQFF

d_call: .
j_call: TRBJ2-3
v_call: TRBV5-1
cdr3_aa: CASSLGTGRPDTQYF

d_call: TRBD2
j_call: TRBJ2-2
v_call: TRBV29-1
cdr3_aa: CSVRARLAGLTGELFF

d_call: .
j_call: TRBJ2-5
v_call: TRBV7-9
cdr3_aa: CASSLLETQYF

d_call: .
j_call: TRBJ2-5
v_call: TRBV20-1
cdr3_aa: CSAISIGTQYF

d_call: TRBD1
j_call: TRBJ2-7
v_call: TRBV10-3
cdr3_aa: CAISERQGSPFSNEQYF

d_call: TRBD1
j_call: TRBJ2-2
v_call: TRBV19
cdr3_aa: CASSTLTGGTGELFF

d_call: TRBD1
j_call: TRBJ1-1
v_call: TRBV5-1
cdr3_aa: CASSSTGKEQAFF

d_call: .
j_call: TRBJ2-5
v_call: TRBV5-1
cdr3_aa: CASRGTGVPYQETQYF

d_call: .
j_call: TRBJ2-7
v_call: TRBV6-1
cdr3_aa: CASSPTVYEQYF

d_call: .
j_call: TRBJ2-7
v_call: TRBV5-1
cdr3_aa: CASSPSGFVEQYF

d_call: TRBD1
j_call: TRBJ1-2
v_call: TRBV11-2
cdr3_aa: CASSFLDRGYGYTF

d_call: TRBD1
j_call: TRBJ2-7
v_call: TRBV5-5
cdr3_aa: CASSPTVGTGLHEQYF

d_call: TRBD2
j_call: TRBJ2-5
v_call: TRBV7-9
cdr3_aa: CASSPLNSGETQYF

d_call: .
j_call: TRBJ2-1
v_call: TRBV9
cdr3_aa: CASSGDNEQFF

d_call: .
j_call: TRBJ2-5
v_call: TRBV20-1
cdr3_aa: CSARSGETQYF

d_call: TRBD1
j_call: TRBJ1-5
v_call: TRBV19
cdr3_aa: CASNLRTGSQPQHF

d_call: TRBD1
j_call: TRBJ1-1
v_call: TRBV9
cdr3_aa: CASSQEGQGCFLIARKLEAFF

d_call: TRBD2
j_call: TRBJ2-7
v_call: TRBV6-6
cdr3_aa: CASGLLAGVGEQYF

d_call: .
j_call: TRBJ1-1
v_call: TRBV5-1
cdr3_aa: CASSLGWGRGTEAFF

d_call: .
j_call: TRBJ2-1
v_call: TRBV6-5
cdr3_aa: CASRVTSSPYNEQFF